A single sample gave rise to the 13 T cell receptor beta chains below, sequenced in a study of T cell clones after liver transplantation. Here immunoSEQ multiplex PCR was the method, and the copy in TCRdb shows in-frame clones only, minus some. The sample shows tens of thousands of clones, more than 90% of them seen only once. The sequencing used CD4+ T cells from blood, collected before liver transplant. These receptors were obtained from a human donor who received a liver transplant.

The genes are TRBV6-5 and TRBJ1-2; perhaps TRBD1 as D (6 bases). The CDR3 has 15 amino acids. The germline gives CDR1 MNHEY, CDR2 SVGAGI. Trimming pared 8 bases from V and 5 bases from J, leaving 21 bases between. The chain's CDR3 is CASALGGTGSYGYTF. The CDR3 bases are TGTGCCAGCGCACTCGGGGGCACTGGCTCTTATGGCTACACCTTC.

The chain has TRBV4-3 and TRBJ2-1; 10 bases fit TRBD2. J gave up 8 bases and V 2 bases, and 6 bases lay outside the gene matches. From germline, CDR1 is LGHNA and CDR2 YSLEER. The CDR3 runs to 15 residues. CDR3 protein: CASSQRGLARDEQFF. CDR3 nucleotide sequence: TGCGCCAGCAGCCAAAGGGGACTAGCGCGCGATGAGCAGTTCTTC.

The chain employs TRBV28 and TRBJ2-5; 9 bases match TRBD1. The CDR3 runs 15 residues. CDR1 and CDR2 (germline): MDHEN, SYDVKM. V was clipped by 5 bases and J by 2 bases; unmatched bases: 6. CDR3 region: CASSPRGTGQETQYF. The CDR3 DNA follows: TGTGCCAGCAGTCCTCGGGGGACAGGGCAAGAGACCCAGTACTTC.

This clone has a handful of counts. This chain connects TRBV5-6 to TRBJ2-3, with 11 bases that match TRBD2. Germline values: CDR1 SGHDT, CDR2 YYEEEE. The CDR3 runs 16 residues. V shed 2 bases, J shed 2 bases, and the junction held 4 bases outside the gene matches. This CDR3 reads CASSFPGLADTDTQYF. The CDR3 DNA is TGTGCCAGCAGCTTTCCGGGACTAGCGGACACAGATACGCAGTATTTT.

CDR3: CASSLGSAGQYF. CDR3 nucleotides: TGTGCCAGCAGCTTAGGCTCCGCGGGGCAGTATTTT. This chain links TRBV11-3 with TRBJ2-3, with TRBD2 as a possible D gene (5 bases). The V and J ends lost 1 base and 11 bases respectively, with 10 bases between them. The CDR3 consists of 12 residues. Germline CDR1 SGHNT, CDR2 YENEEA. The full variable domain, its missing parts supplied by reference TRBV11-3 and TRBJ2-3, is EAGVVQSPRYKIIEKKQPVAFWCNPISGHNTLYWYLQNLGQGPELLIRYENEEAVDDSQLPKDRFSAERLKGVDSTLKIQPAELGDSAVYLCASSLGSAGQYFGPGTRLTVL.

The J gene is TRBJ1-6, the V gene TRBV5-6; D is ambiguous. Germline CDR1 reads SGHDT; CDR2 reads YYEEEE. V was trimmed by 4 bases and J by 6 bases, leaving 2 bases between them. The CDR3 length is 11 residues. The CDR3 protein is CASSSNSPLHF. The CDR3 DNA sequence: TGTGCCAGCAGCAGTAATTCACCCCTCCACTTT.

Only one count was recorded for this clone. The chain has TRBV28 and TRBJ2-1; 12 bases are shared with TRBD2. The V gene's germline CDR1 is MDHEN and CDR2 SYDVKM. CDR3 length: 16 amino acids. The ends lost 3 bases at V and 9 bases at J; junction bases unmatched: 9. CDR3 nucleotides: TGTGCCAGCAGTTTTCTGACTAGCGGGAGCGTGGGTGAGCAGTTCTTC. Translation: CASSFLTSGSVGEQFF.

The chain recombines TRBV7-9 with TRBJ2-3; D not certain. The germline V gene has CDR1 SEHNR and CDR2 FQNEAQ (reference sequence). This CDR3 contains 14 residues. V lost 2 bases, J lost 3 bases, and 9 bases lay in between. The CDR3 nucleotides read TGTGCCAGCAGCTTATCCGGAGCTACAGATACGCAGTATTTT. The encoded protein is CASSLSGATDTQYF. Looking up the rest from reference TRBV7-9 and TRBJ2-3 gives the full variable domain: DTGVSQNPRHKITKRGQNVTFRCDPISEHNRLYWYRQTLGQGPEFLTYFQNEAQLEKSRLLSDRFSAERPKGSFSTLEIQRTEQGDSAMYLCASSLSGATDTQYFGPGTRLTVL.

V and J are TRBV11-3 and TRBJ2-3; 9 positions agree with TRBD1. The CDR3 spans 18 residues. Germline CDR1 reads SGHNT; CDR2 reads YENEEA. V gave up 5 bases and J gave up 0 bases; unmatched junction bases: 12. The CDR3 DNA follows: TGTGCCAGCAGCACCCTCGAGGGACAGGGTACTAGCACAGATACGCAGTATTTT. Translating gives CASSTLEGQGTSTDTQYF.

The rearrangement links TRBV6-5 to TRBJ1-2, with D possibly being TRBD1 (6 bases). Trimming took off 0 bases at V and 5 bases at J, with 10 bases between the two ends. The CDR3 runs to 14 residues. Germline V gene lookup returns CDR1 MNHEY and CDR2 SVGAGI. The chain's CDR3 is CASSYSAGAYGYTF. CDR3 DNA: TGTGCCAGCAGTTACTCGGCAGGGGCGTATGGCTACACCTTC.

CDR3 in DNA: TGTGCCAGCAGTTTAGCCACAGGTCTAGGGCGGGCTAACAATGAGCAGTTCTTC. Residues: CASSLATGLGRANNEQFF. The V and J genes are TRBV28 and TRBJ2-1; perhaps D is TRBD1 or TRBD2 (5 bases each). Trimming shortened V by 2 bases and J by 5 bases, and 22 bases separated the two germline ends. This CDR3 is built from 18 residues. In germline, CDR1 is MDHEN, CDR2 SYDVKM.

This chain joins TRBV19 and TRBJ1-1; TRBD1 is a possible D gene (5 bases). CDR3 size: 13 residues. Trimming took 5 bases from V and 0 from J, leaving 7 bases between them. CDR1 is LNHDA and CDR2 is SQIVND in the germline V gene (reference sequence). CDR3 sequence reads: CASSAQVNTEAFF. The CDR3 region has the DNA TGTGCCAGTAGTGCACAGGTGAACACTGAAGCTTTCTTT.

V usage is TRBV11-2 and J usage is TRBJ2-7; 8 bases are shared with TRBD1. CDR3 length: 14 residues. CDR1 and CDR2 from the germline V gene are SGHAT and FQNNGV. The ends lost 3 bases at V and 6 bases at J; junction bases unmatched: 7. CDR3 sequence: CASSLQGAKGEQYF. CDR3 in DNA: TGTGCCAGCAGCTTGCAGGGGGCAAAGGGCGAGCAGTACTTC.